Listed here are 29 T cell receptor beta chains from one sample, sequenced in a study of shared clonotypes between healthy human individuals. Using immunoSEQ multiplex PCR, the repertoire was profiled, and TCRdb retains in-frame clones only, with some absent. The table lists approximately 1.4 million clones, approximately 98% of them singletons. Sequencing was done on a sample of naive CD4+ T cells sorted from blood. The subset denotes: CD45RA+ positively selected. These receptor sequences come from a young man in good health.

The J gene is TRBJ1-1, the V gene TRBV5-6, with 10 bases lining up with TRBD1. Per germline, CDR1 SGHDT and CDR2 YYEEEE. Germline trimming cut 0 bases from V and 4 bases from J; bases unmatched to any gene: 6. The CDR3 runs to 16 residues. The CDR3 protein is CASSLGRTGGFTEAFF. The CDR3 coding sequence is TGTGCCAGCAGCTTGGGAAGGACAGGGGGATTCACTGAAGCTTTCTTT.

The chain uses TRBV6-1 and TRBJ1-3; D perhaps matches TRBD1 (5 bases). This CDR3 contains 15 residues. Germline CDR1 MNHNS, CDR2 SASEGT. V was clipped by 3 bases and J by 4 bases, with 13 bases between them. The CDR3 spells CASSDSYRRGNTIYF. The CDR3 DNA reads TGTGCCAGCAGTGACTCGTACAGGAGGGGAAACACCATATATTTT.

The rearrangement joins TRBV7-2 to TRBJ1-2; TRBD1 agrees at 8 bases. The germline V gene has CDR1 SGHTA and CDR2 FQGNSA. Losses at the gene ends were 5 bases for V and 2 bases for J; bases not matched to a gene: 7. The CDR3 consists of 15 residues. This CDR3 is CASSRTGQANYGYTF. For the CDR3, the DNA is TGTGCCAGCAGCCGAACGGGACAGGCGAACTATGGCTACACCTTC.

The chain joins TRBV7-9 to TRBJ2-5; the match to TRBD2 covers 10 bases. V lost 5 bases to trimming and J lost 5 bases; unmatched junction nucleotides: 5. Germline lookup yields CDR1 SEHNR and CDR2 FQNEAQ (reference sequence). The CDR3 spans 14 residues. The CDR3: CASSPLAGAETQYF. CDR3 DNA: TGTGCCAGCAGCCCCCTAGCGGGAGCTGAGACCCAGTACTTC.

The chain has TRBV4-1 and TRBJ1-4; D not certain. Germline V gene sequence: CDR1 MGHRA, CDR2 YSYEKL. With 4 bases removed from V and 8 bases from J, the gap between germline ends came to 17 bases. This CDR3 comprises 15 residues. CDR3 bases: TGCGCCAGCAGCCGGATCGGGCCCTCCGCCGAAAAACTGTTTTTT. It codes for CASSRIGPSAEKLFF.

CDR3 amino acids: CASSLVGHYYEQYF. For the CDR3, the DNA is TGTGCCAGCAGCTTAGTTGGACATTACTACGAGCAGTACTTC. The chain links TRBV7-9 to TRBJ2-7, with a possible D match to TRBD1 (5 bases). This CDR3 has 14 residues. Trimming took off 1 base at V and 3 bases at J, with 10 bases between the two ends. Germline V gene data show CDR1 as SEHNR and CDR2 as FQNEAQ (reference sequence).

This chain connects TRBV5-1 to TRBJ2-5; either TRBD1 or TRBD2 may supply D (5 bases each). Germline values: CDR1 SGHRS, CDR2 YFSETQ. V was trimmed by 2 bases and J by 7 bases, leaving 21 bases between them. The CDR3 is 16 residues long. The CDR3 is CASSLMGVDSGVTQYF. The CDR3, as DNA: TGCGCCAGCAGCTTAATGGGGGTGGACTCTGGGGTGACCCAGTACTTC.

This sequence joins TRBV19 and TRBJ1-4; 7 bases agree with TRBD1. The CDR3 runs 16 residues. Germline loops: CDR1 LNHDA, CDR2 SQIVND (reference sequence). Unmatched junction bases numbered 13, after V lost 7 bases and J lost 5 bases. CDR3 DNA sequence: TGTGCCAGTAATCTGGGACAGAATTCAGAGAATGAAAAACTGTTTTTT. Protein: CASNLGQNSENEKLFF.

CDR3 protein: CASSPRVSTQMNTEAFF. As DNA, the CDR3 is TGTGCCAGCTCACCACGGGTGTCCACTCAAATGAACACTGAAGCTTTCTTT. The chain couples TRBV18 to TRBJ1-1; no clear D. The ends were cut back, 1 base at V and 0 bases at J, with 15 bases in the middle. Germline values: CDR1 KGHSH, CDR2 LQKENI. This CDR3 contains 17 residues.

CDR3 nucleotides: TGTGCTAGTGGTTTACACCCCTTAGGAGCGGGGAAATACAATGAGCAGTTCTTC. Protein: CASGLHPLGAGKYNEQFF. The rearrangement links TRBV12-5 to TRBJ2-1; TRBD2 aligns across 7 bases. The CDR3 sequence is 18 residues long. J gave up 4 bases and V 3 bases, and 15 bases lay outside the gene matches. Germline CDR1 is LGHNT and CDR2 is FRNRAP.

This chain connects TRBV6-1 to TRBJ1-2, with unresolved D. In germline, CDR1 is MNHNS, CDR2 SASEGT. The CDR3 consists of 11 residues. V lost 1 base and J lost 7, with 4 bases in between. CDR3 nucleotide sequence: TGTGCCAGCAGTGAAGTTGTTGGCTACACCTTC. It translates to CASSEVVGYTF.

The V gene is TRBV5-4, the J gene TRBJ2-5, with D possibly TRBD1 on 6 matching bases. The V end lost 3 bases, the J end lost 1 base, and 16 bases lay between the germline ends. Germline assignment: CDR1 SGHNT and CDR2 YYREEE (reference sequence). The CDR3 spans 16 residues. In DNA form, the CDR3 reads TGTGCCAGCAGCTATGGACAGAGCAACTTCCAAGAGACCCAGTACTTC. It yields the protein CASSYGQSNFQETQYF.

The chain joins TRBV5-1 to TRBJ2-1; D remains ambiguous. The CDR3 totals 12 residues. The V and J ends lost 4 bases and 1 base respectively, with 3 bases between them. Germline CDR1 is SGHRS and CDR2 is YFSETQ. In DNA, the CDR3 is TGCGCCAGCAGCCTTTCCTACAATGAGCAGTTCTTC. This codes for CASSLSYNEQFF.

A single count supports this clone. The genes are TRBV5-4 and TRBJ1-2; TRBD1 matches 8 bases. Germline CDR1 reads SGHNT; CDR2 reads YYREEE (reference sequence). Trimming removed 9 bases from V and 5 bases from J; junction bases left unmatched: 9. The CDR3 spans 13 residues. The chain's CDR3 is CATKTDRGYGYTF. CDR3 bases: TGTGCCACTAAAACAGACAGGGGATATGGCTACACCTTC.

The chain joins TRBV6-5 to TRBJ1-1; no reliable D call. Trimming removed 10 bases from V and 1 base from J, with 19 bases in between. The CDR3 has 15 residues. Germline V CDR1 and CDR2: MNHEY, SVGAGI. CDR3 nucleotide sequence: TGTGCCACCTGGCGGCGGACGGGCTCGAACACTGAAGCTTTCTTT. It yields the protein CATWRRTGSNTEAFF.

The rearrangement joins TRBV11-2 to TRBJ2-1; no clear D. Looked up from germline, CDR1 is SGHAT and CDR2 is FQNNGV. This CDR3 is 13 amino acids long. Trimming stripped 4 bases from V and 9 bases from J, with 13 bases between. The CDR3 spells CASSSYSQGEQFF. DNA of the CDR3: TGTGCCAGCAGCTCCTACTCCCAAGGTGAGCAGTTCTTC. Supplemented by reference TRBV11-2 and TRBJ2-1, the full variable domain reads EAGVAQSPRYKIIEKRQSVAFWCNPISGHATLYWYQQILGQGPKLLIQFQNNGVVDDSQLPKDRFSAERLKGVDSTLKIQPAKLEDSAVYLCASSSYSQGEQFFGPGTRLTVL.

The rearrangement joins TRBV7-2 to TRBJ2-5; maybe TRBD2 (5 bases). The CDR3 is made up of 12 amino acids. The V gene lost 5 bases and the J gene lost 5 bases, with 9 bases spanning the gap. Germline V gene sequence: CDR1 SGHTA, CDR2 FQGNSA. CDR3 sequence reads: CASSPLGETQYF. The CDR3 DNA sequence: TGTGCCAGCAGCCCACTAGGGGAGACCCAGTACTTC. The complete variable domain, with remaining parts taken from reference TRBV7-2 and TRBJ2-5, reads GAGVSQSPSNKVTEKGKDVELRCDPISGHTALYWYRQSLGQGLEFLIYFQGNSAPDKSGLPSDRFSAERTGGSVSTLTIQRTQQEDSAVYLCASSPLGETQYFGPGTRLLVL.

Here the CDR3 reads CASSYRAARRNNEQFF. The CDR3 region has the DNA TGTGCCAGCAGTTATCGGGCCGCCCGAAGAAACAATGAGCAGTTCTTC. The rearrangement joins TRBV6-5 to TRBJ2-1, with D hard to call. Germline V gene data show CDR1 as MNHEY and CDR2 as SVGAGI. The CDR3 contains 16 residues. The V end was cut by 3 bases, the J end by 5 bases, with 17 bases between.

J is TRBJ1-5 and V is TRBV28; D call uncertain. Trimming pared 4 bases from V and 7 bases from J, leaving 8 bases between. The CDR3 totals 12 residues. CDR1 is MDHEN, CDR2 SYDVKM, per germline. The CDR3 spells CASSWGKQPQHF. DNA of the CDR3: TGTGCCAGCAGTTGGGGAAAGCAGCCCCAGCATTTT. Full variable domain (rest looked up from reference TRBV28 and TRBJ1-5): DVKVTQSSRYLVKRTGEKVFLECVQDMDHENMFWYRQDPGLGLRLIYFSYDVKMKEKGDIPEGYSVSREKKERFSLILESASTNQTSMYLCASSWGKQPQHFGDGTRLSIL.

The chain joins TRBV2 to TRBJ1-4, with a weak D call TRBD1 (5 bases). The CDR3 runs to 14 residues. Germline V CDR1 and CDR2: SNHLY, FYNNEI. The V gene lost 5 bases and the J gene lost 5 bases, with 12 bases spanning the gap. The CDR3 sequence: CASSTGTLNEKLFF. The CDR3, as DNA: TGTGCCAGCAGTACCGGGACCTTAAATGAAAAACTGTTTTTT.

The chain is built from TRBV19 and TRBJ2-2, with D maybe TRBD2 (6 bases). Germline V CDR1 and CDR2: LNHDA, SQIVND (reference sequence). V dropped 0 bases and J dropped 0 bases, with 14 bases sitting between them. The CDR3 contains 18 residues. The CDR3 DNA sequence: TGTGCCAGTAGTATAGATCGACTAGACAGCGCGAACACCGGGGAGCTGTTTTTT. This gives the protein CASSIDRLDSANTGELFF.

The table lists this clone with a count of one. The chain combines TRBV5-1 with TRBJ2-3; 15 positions match TRBD2. The CDR3 contains 21 residues. V shed 3 bases, J shed 0 bases, and the junction held 14 bases outside the gene matches. Germline V gene data show CDR1 as SGHRS and CDR2 as YFSETQ. The DNA of the CDR3 is TGCGCCAGCAGCTCCACCGGGACTAGCGGGAGGTCCCGTTATAGCACAGATACGCAGTATTTT. Translation: CASSSTGTSGRSRYSTDTQYF. The entire variable domain, with the rest obtained from reference TRBV5-1 and TRBJ2-3, is as follows: KAGVTQTPRYLIKTRGQQVTLSCSPISGHRSVSWYQQTPGQGLQFLFEYFSETQRNKGNFPGRFSGRQFSNSRSEMNVSTLELGDSALYLCASSSTGTSGRSRYSTDTQYFGPGTRLTVL.

The chain couples TRBV4-1 to TRBJ2-2; no reliable D call. Germline V CDR1 and CDR2: MGHRA, YSYEKL. The CDR3 runs 14 residues. V dropped 3 bases and J dropped 6 bases, with 11 bases sitting between them. In nucleotides, the CDR3 is TGCGCCAGCAGCCAGTGGGTTGGGTCCGGGGAGCTGTTTTTT. Translated: CASSQWVGSGELFF.

The gene calls are TRBV19 and TRBJ2-2; 11 bases fit TRBD2. CDR3 length: 16 amino acids. The V gene end was trimmed by 1 base and the J gene end by 9 bases; junction bases not matched to a gene: 7. CDR1 is LNHDA and CDR2 is SQIVND in the germline V gene (reference sequence). In DNA, the CDR3 is TGTGCCAGTAGTATAGTCGGTAGCGGGAGGGCCCGGGAGCTGTTTTTT. This sequence encodes CASSIVGSGRARELFF. Complete variable domain (other parts from reference TRBV19 and TRBJ2-2): DGGITQSPKYLFRKEGQNVTLSCEQNLNHDAMYWYRQDPGQGLRLIYYSQIVNDFQKGDIAEGYSVSREKKESFPLTVTSAQKNPTAFYLCASSIVGSGRARELFFGEGSRLTVL.

The chain couples TRBV25-1 to TRBJ2-1; D gene uncertain. The CDR3 has 15 amino acids. Trimming removed 3 bases from V and 0 bases from J, with 9 bases in between. Germline CDR1 and CDR2: MGHDK and SYGVNS. In DNA, the CDR3 is TGTGCCAGCAGTGAGATTGAGAGCTCCTACAATGAGCAGTTCTTC. This gives the protein CASSEIESSYNEQFF.

The CDR3 protein is CASSLRWGLRTNTEAFF. CDR3 bases: TGTGCCAGCAGCTTACGCTGGGGGCTTCGGACGAACACTGAAGCTTTCTTT. The chain couples TRBV5-5 to TRBJ1-1, with D perhaps matching TRBD1 (6 bases). The V gene's germline CDR1 is SGHKS and CDR2 YYEKEE (reference sequence). With 2 bases removed from V and 1 base from J, the gap between germline ends came to 18 bases. This CDR3 is built from 17 residues.

The chain combines TRBV11-2 with TRBJ2-3; no firm D call. The CDR3 contains 13 residues. The germline V gene encodes CDR1 SGHAT and CDR2 FQNNGV. Trimming pared 5 bases from V and 4 bases from J, leaving 10 bases between. CDR3 coding DNA: TGTGCCAGCAGCAACCAGGCCCCAGATACGCAGTATTTT. Its translation is CASSNQAPDTQYF.

This chain connects TRBV30 to TRBJ2-2; 12 nucleotides align to TRBD2. Per the germline V gene, CDR1 is GTSNPN and CDR2 is SVGIG (reference sequence). J gave up 6 bases and V 2 bases, and 10 bases lay outside the gene matches. This CDR3 is built from 17 residues. The CDR3 protein is CAWSTLWTSGNAGELFF. CDR3 coding DNA: TGTGCCTGGAGTACCCTCTGGACTAGCGGGAATGCCGGGGAGCTGTTTTTT.

In regard to this clone: Other DNA sequences in this sample translate to the same CDR3. V is TRBV19 and J is TRBJ2-1; no firm D call. Per germline, CDR1 LNHDA and CDR2 SQIVND (reference sequence). V was pared by 8 bases and J by 6 bases, with 8 bases between. The CDR3 runs 11 residues. The CDR3 DNA is TGTGCCAGTTCACGCGGCAATGAGCAGTTCTTC. Its translation is CASSRGNEQFF.